A single T cell receptor beta chain is shown here with its context. The V gene's germline CDR1 is SGHNT and CDR2 YYREEE (reference sequence). The germline V and J ends were trimmed by 4 bases and 8 bases, with 18 bases remaining between them. This CDR3 comprises 14 residues. The data were obtained in a study of shared clonotypes between healthy human individuals. This table comes from immunoSEQ multiplex PCR, and its TCRdb copy is limited to in-frame clones, with some not included. The sample contains approximately 530,000 clones, approximately 95% of which appear only once. Sample: naive CD4+ T cells sorted from blood. Subset described: CD45RA+ positively selected. This TCR derives from a woman in her 30s in good health. This sequence joins TRBV5-4 and TRBJ1-2; TRBD1 might be the D (6 bases). CDR3 in DNA: TGTGCCAGCAGCGCTTTACAGGGTACTGAGGGCTACACCTTC. Its protein product is CASSALQGTEGYTF.